This paragraph covers one T cell receptor (beta chain) sequence. Its antigen is unknown. One end of the junction varies from germline; a read error may be responsible. Other DNA variants within this sample encode the same CDR3. The data are from a study of beta chain features in type 1 diabetes. Overall study findings and caveats: The study found moderately but significantly shorter TCRB CDR3s in all four CD4+ subsets of Type 1 diabetes patients. A pattern of fewer insertions and more deletions at VDJ junctions was seen in type 1 diabetes patients.

Reverse transcription of all isolated RNA meant that expressed TCRB transcripts were sequenced. Only in-frame clones appear in the TCRdb table, and some are missing; sequencing was by immunoSEQ multiplex PCR. The sample consists of about 620,000 clones, around a sixth of them appearing once. Sort purity for all populations was recorded as exceeding 98%. Sequencing was carried out using naive CD4+ T cells from blood. The TCR sequence derives from a young man in good health.

CDR3 in DNA: TGTGCCAGCAGCTTGGGCGGGACAGGCAACCAGCCCCAGCATTTT. Translating gives CASSLGGTGNQPQHF. The chain carries TRBV5-4 and TRBJ1-5, with 8 bases that match TRBD1. Germline assignment: CDR1 SGHNT and CDR2 YYREEE (reference sequence). CDR3 length: 15 residues.